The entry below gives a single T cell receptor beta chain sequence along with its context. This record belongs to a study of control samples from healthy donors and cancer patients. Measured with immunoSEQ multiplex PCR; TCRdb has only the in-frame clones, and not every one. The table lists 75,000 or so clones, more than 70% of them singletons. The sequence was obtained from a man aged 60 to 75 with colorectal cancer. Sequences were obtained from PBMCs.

CDR3 residues: CASSPGLAGGTGELFF. The CDR3, as DNA: TGTGCCAGCAGCCCCGGACTAGCGGGGGGGACCGGGGAGCTGTTTTTT. The V gene is TRBV7-9, the J gene TRBJ2-2, with 15 bases fitting TRBD2. This CDR3 is 16 amino acids long. The V segment lost 5 bases and the J segment 5 bases; nucleotides outside the gene matches: 3. The germline V gene encodes CDR1 SEHNR and CDR2 FQNEAQ (reference sequence).